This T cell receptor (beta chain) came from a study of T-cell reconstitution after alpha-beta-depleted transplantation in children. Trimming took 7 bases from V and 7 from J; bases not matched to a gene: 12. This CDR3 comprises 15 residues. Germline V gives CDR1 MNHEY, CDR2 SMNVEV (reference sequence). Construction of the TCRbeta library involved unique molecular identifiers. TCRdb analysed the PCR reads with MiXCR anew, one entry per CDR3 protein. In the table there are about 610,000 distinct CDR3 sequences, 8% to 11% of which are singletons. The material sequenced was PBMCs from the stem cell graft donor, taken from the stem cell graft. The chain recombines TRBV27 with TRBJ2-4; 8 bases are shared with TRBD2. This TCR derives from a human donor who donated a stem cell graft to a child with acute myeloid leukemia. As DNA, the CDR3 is TGTGCCAGCACCCCGCGTAGCGGGATGGGGAACATTCAGTACTTC. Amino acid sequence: CASTPRSGMGNIQYF.